The T cell receptor (beta chain) under discussion was sequenced for a study of T cells in Graves' hyperthyroidism and ophthalmopathy. Amplified regions were TCR beta CDR3 sequences from RNA transcripts. Initially, a first-round RT-PCR of the TCR CDR3 employed the HTBI primer set. TCRdb recomputed calls from the multiplex PCR reads with MiXCR, one row per CDR3 protein. The sample shows about 590,000 distinct CDR3 sequences, roughly 14% of them seen only once. This CDR3 spans 15 amino acids. V was cut by 0 bases and J by 0 bases, with 10 bases left in between. The germline gives CDR1 SGHRS, CDR2 YFSETQ. No progression to ophthalmopathy during 18 months of follow-up defined stable disease. For the diagnoses, clinical symptoms, serum thyroxine and TRAb, thyroid ultrasound and orbital computed tomography were used. Source material for PBMCs was 10 ml fresh peripheral blood.

Sequencing was done on a sample of blood. The chain has TRBV5-1 and TRBJ2-7; weak D call: TRBD1 (6 bases). This TCR was sampled from a woman aged 30 to 39 with Graves' hyperthyroidism. CDR3 nucleotides: TGCGCCAGCAGCTTGGGGGGGCGAAGCTCCTACGAGCAGTACTTC. Its protein is CASSLGGRSSYEQYF.